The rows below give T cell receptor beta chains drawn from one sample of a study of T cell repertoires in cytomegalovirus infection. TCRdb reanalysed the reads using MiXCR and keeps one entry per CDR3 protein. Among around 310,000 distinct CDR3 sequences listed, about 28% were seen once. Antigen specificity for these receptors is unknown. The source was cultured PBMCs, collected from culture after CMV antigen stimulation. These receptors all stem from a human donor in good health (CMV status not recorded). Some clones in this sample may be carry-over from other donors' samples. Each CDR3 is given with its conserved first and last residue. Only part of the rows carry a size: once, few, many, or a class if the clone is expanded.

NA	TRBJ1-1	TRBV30	CAWRFSQTEAFF
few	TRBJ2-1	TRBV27	CATTSSGGLYNEQFF
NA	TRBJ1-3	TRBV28	CASSFFGDSSGNTIYF
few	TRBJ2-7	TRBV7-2	CASSLGALASYEQYF
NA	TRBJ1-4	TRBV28	CASSFFPGALRPGGEKLFF
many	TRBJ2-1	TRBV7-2	CASSSRGGDEQFF
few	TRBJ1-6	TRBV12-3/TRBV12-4	CASGTAYLENSPLHF
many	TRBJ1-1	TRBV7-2	CASSLNPGRQFEAFF
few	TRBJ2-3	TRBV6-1	CASSRGIDTQYF
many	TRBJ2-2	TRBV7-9	CASSRSGNTGELFF
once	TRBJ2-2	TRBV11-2	CASSLEASGELFF
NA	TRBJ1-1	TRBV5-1	CASSLAADLNTEAFF
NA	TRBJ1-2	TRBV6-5	CASSYRQLTYGYTF
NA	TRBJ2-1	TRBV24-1	CATRDEHDNEQFF
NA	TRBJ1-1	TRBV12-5	CASASGGTVTEAFF
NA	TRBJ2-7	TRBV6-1	CASSEGGNSYEQYF
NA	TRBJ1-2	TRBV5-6	CASSRRGGGEGYTF
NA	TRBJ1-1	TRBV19	CATSRGDTEAFF
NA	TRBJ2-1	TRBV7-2	CASSAPLTRSLYNEQFF
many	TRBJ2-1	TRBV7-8	CASSLEGSGSYNEQFF
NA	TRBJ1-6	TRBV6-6	CASRTSWTVDNSPLHF
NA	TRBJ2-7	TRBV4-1	CASGGSSYEQYF
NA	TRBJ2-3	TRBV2	CASGVSSSTDTQYF
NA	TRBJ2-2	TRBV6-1	CATQGLQNTGELFF
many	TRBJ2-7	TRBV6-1	CASSEAFSRTSGTYEQYF
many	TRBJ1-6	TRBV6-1	CASSEVPAGTPLHF
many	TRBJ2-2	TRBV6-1	CASSEENSGRVWTGELFF
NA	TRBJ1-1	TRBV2	CASLTGVNTEAFF
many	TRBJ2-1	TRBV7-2	CASSPGARTYNEQFF
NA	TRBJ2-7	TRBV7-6	CASSLTGSGNEQYF
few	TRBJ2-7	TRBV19	CASSIPSGEQYF
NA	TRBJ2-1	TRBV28	CASSLGGSRDEQFF
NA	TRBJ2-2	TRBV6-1	CASSESNTGELFF